This paragraph covers one T cell receptor (beta chain) sequence. Its antigen remains unknown. In germline, CDR1 is KGHDR, CDR2 SFDVKD. This CDR3 spans 17 amino acids. V dropped 2 bases and J dropped 0 bases, with 13 bases sitting between them. This entry is derived from a study of CD8 T cells in ankylosing spondylitis. Study findings and constraints: Reported data indicate significant enrichment of disease-linked clones within matched ankylosing spondylitis synovial fluid. What appeared characteristic of ankylosing spondylitis blood was a TCR beta motif of eight highly homologous variants. Disease-associated clones were CD8+ and fairly uncommon in peripheral blood.

Library preparation for TCR beta used quantitative 5'-RACE with molecular barcodes. TCRdb recomputed calls from the 5' RACE reads with MiXCR, one row per CDR3 protein. The table lists about 540,000 distinct CDR3 sequences, about 12% of them singletons. This receptor was identified in a male donor with ankylosing spondylitis. The rearrangement uses TRBV24-1 and TRBJ2-1; D unresolved. The sequencing sample was made of blood, either unsorted or a sorted T cell fraction (not recorded which). CDR3 bases: TGTGCCACCAGTGATTCGGTACGAACGATCTCCTACAATGAGCAGTTCTTC. As protein: CATSDSVRTISYNEQFF.